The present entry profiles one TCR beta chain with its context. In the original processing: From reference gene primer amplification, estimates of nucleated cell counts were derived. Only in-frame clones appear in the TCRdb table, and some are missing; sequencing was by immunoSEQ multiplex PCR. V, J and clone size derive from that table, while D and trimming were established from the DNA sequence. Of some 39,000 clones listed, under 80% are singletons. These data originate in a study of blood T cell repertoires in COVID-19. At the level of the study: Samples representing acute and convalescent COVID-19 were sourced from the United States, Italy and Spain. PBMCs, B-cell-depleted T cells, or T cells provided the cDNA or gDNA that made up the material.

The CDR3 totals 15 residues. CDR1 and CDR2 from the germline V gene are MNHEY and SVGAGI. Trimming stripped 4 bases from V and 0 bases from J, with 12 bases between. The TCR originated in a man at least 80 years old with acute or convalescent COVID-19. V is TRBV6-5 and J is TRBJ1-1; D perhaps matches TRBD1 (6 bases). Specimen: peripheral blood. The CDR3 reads CASSLQGMLNTEAFF. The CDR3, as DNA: TGTGCCAGCAGTTTACAGGGAATGTTGAACACTGAAGCTTTCTTT.